The 20 T cell receptor beta chains reported below all come from one sample, sequenced in a study of T cell responses to AZD1222 COVID-19 vaccine. Method: immunoSEQ multiplex PCR; TCRdb's copy keeps in-frame clones and lacks some. This sample has 130,000 to 150,000 clones, with approximately 89% found just once. The source material was peripheral blood, sampled on day 0 of AZD1222 vaccination. The receptors were sampled from an adult in good health.

V is TRBV19 and J is TRBJ2-7; D could derive from TRBD1 or TRBD2 (5 bases each). Trimming pared 5 bases from V and 0 bases from J, leaving 11 bases between. The CDR3 runs 14 residues. CDR1 LNHDA and CDR2 SQIVND come from the germline V gene (reference sequence). The CDR3 nucleotides read TGTGCCAGTAGTCTGCGAGGGGACTCCTACGAGCAGTACTTC. It codes for CASSLRGDSYEQYF. Complete variable domain (other parts from reference TRBV19 and TRBJ2-7): DGGITQSPKYLFRKEGQNVTLSCEQNLNHDAMYWYRQDPGQGLRLIYYSQIVNDFQKGDIAEGYSVSREKKESFPLTVTSAQKNPTAFYLCASSLRGDSYEQYFGPGTRLTVT.

The chain joins TRBV9 to TRBJ2-7, with D unresolved. Germline V gene sequence: CDR1 SGDLS, CDR2 YYNGEE. CDR3 size: 13 residues. With 7 bases removed from V and 6 bases from J, the gap between germline ends came to 17 bases. The CDR3 spells CASGRTVVSEQYF. CDR3 coding DNA: TGTGCCAGCGGCAGAACGGTAGTATCCGAGCAGTACTTC. Supplemented by reference TRBV9 and TRBJ2-7, the full variable domain reads DSGVTQTPKHLITATGQRVTLRCSPRSGDLSVYWYQQSLDQGLQFLIQYYNGEERAKGNILERFSAQQFPDLHSELNLSSLELGDSALYFCASGRTVVSEQYFGPGTRLTVT.

Here the CDR3 DNA reads TGTGCCAGCAGCGCCAGGACTAGCGGGGGGGAGATGGATGAGCAGTTCTTC. The encoded protein is CASSARTSGGEMDEQFF. The genes are TRBV9 and TRBJ2-1; 15 nucleotides agree with TRBD2. Germline V gene lookup returns CDR1 SGDLS and CDR2 YYNGEE. Trimming removed 3 bases from V and 8 bases from J; junction bases left unmatched: 9. The CDR3 is made up of 17 amino acids.

This chain uses TRBV19 with TRBJ1-3; D gene uncertain. Looked up from germline, CDR1 is LNHDA and CDR2 is SQIVND (reference sequence). The CDR3 covers 17 residues. The ends were cut back, 2 bases at V and 0 bases at J, with 14 bases in the middle. The CDR3 here is CASSIYSRPSSGNTIYF. CDR3 nucleotides: TGTGCCAGTAGTATATACTCGAGGCCCAGCTCTGGAAACACCATATATTTT. The full variable domain, completed using reference TRBV19 and TRBJ1-3, is DGGITQSPKYLFRKEGQNVTLSCEQNLNHDAMYWYRQDPGQGLRLIYYSQIVNDFQKGDIAEGYSVSREKKESFPLTVTSAQKNPTAFYLCASSIYSRPSSGNTIYFGEGSWLTVV.

This chain joins TRBV13 and TRBJ1-1, with D uncertain. The V end lost 5 bases, the J end lost 3 bases, and 16 bases lay between the germline ends. The CDR3 sequence is 15 residues long. Germline-derived CDR1 and CDR2 are PRHDT and FYEKMQ (reference sequence). CDR3 in DNA: TGTGCCAGCAGCCCCCTCGGAGATCTGGACACTGAAGCTTTCTTT. It specifies CASSPLGDLDTEAFF.

The V gene is TRBV9, the J gene TRBJ2-2; 7 positions match TRBD1. With 4 bases clipped from V and 6 bases from J, the junction kept 3 bases outside the gene matches. CDR3 length equals 13 residues. CDR1 and CDR2 (germline): SGDLS, YYNGEE. The CDR3 nucleotides are TGTGCCAGCAGCCCCACAGGGGCCGGGGAGCTGTTTTTT. It codes for CASSPTGAGELFF.

In regard to this clone: The identical CDR3 is also encoded by other nucleotide sequences in the sample. The V call is TRBV18, the J call TRBJ1-4, with D maybe TRBD1 (5 bases). This CDR3 is 12 amino acids long. The V end was cut by 6 bases, the J end by 7 bases, with 9 bases between. Germline V gene sequence: CDR1 KGHSH, CDR2 LQKENI. The CDR3 DNA reads as TGTGCCAGCTCTCCCGGGGGTGAAAAACTGTTTTTT. It codes for CASSPGGEKLFF.

The V gene is TRBV7-3, the J gene TRBJ2-7, with a weak D call TRBD2 (5 bases). The CDR3 length is 13 residues. Trimming left V 5 bases short and J 5 bases short, with 13 bases between. CDR1 is SGHTA, CDR2 FQGTGA, per germline. The CDR3 spells CASSRGHGDEQYF. The DNA of the CDR3 is TGTGCCAGCAGCCGGGGTCACGGGGACGAGCAGTACTTC.

This rearrangement joins TRBV29-1 to TRBJ2-7, with D possibly being TRBD2 (5 bases). This CDR3 region has 11 residues. Germline lookup yields CDR1 SQVTM and CDR2 ANQGSEA. Trimming shortened V by 5 bases and J by 4 bases, and 9 bases separated the two germline ends. The CDR3 DNA reads as TGCAGCGTTAGGTGGGAGTACGAGCAGTACTTC. Its translation: CSVRWEYEQYF.

The chain is built from TRBV28 and TRBJ2-7, with D possibly being TRBD2 (5 bases). This CDR3 is 13 amino acids long. V dropped 6 bases and J dropped 6 bases, with 15 bases sitting between them. Germline values: CDR1 MDHEN, CDR2 SYDVKM. For the CDR3, the DNA is TGTGCCAGCAGACTAGGGTTGGGTGGCGAGCAGTACTTC. Translation gives CASRLGLGGEQYF. Drawing the rest from reference TRBV28 and TRBJ2-7, the complete variable domain is DVKVTQSSRYLVKRTGEKVFLECVQDMDHENMFWYRQDPGLGLRLIYFSYDVKMKEKGDIPEGYSVSREKKERFSLILESASTNQTSMYLCASRLGLGGEQYFGPGTRLTVT.

This chain uses TRBV3-1 (or the pseudogene TRBV3-2) with TRBJ2-5, with a tentative D call TRBD2 (5 bases). This CDR3 comprises 12 residues. The V gene lost 1 base and the J gene lost 5 bases, with 5 bases spanning the gap. Germline V gene lookup returns CDR1 LGHDT and CDR2 YNNKEL (reference sequence). The CDR3, as DNA: TGTGCCAGCAGCCAAGGAGGGGAGACCCAGTACTTC. Amino acid sequence: CASSQGGETQYF.

The rearrangement links TRBV2 to TRBJ1-1, with 8 bases matching TRBD1. The junction had 4 bases not matched to a gene; V was cut back by 7 bases and J by 0 bases. CDR1 SNHLY and CDR2 FYNNEI come from the germline V gene. This CDR3 spans 14 amino acids. CDR3 nucleotide sequence: TGTGCCAGCACCAGGACAGGGATGAACACTGAAGCTTTCTTT. Translated, it gives CASTRTGMNTEAFF. Drawing the rest from reference TRBV2 and TRBJ1-1, the complete variable domain is EPEVTQTPSHQVTQMGQEVILRCVPISNHLYFYWYRQILGQKVEFLVSFYNNEISEKSEIFDDQFSVERPDGSNFTLKIRSTKLEDSAMYFCASTRTGMNTEAFFGQGTRLTVV.

The chain has TRBV4-1 and TRBJ2-7; TRBD2 might be the D (6 bases). V dropped 4 bases and J dropped 2 bases, with 12 bases sitting between them. There are 14 residues in the CDR3. Germline V gene sequence: CDR1 MGHRA, CDR2 YSYEKL. In nucleotides, the CDR3 is TGCGCCAGCAGCCTTGGGGAGGCCACCTACGAGCAGTACTTC. As protein: CASSLGEATYEQYF.

The chain uses TRBV7-9 and TRBJ2-7; no clear D. This CDR3 comprises 12 residues. V was trimmed by 1 base and J by 6 bases, leaving 7 bases between them. The germline V gene encodes CDR1 SEHNR and CDR2 FQNEAQ (reference sequence). The CDR3 region has the DNA TGTGCCAGCAGCTTAGGGTATAGCGAGCAGTACTTC. Its translation is CASSLGYSEQYF.

This rearrangement joins TRBV2 to TRBJ2-7; D unresolved. The CDR3 covers 11 residues. Trimming took off 8 bases at V and 1 base at J, with 6 bases between the two ends. Germline CDR1 SNHLY, CDR2 FYNNEI. The CDR3 loop reads CASSGSYEQYF. CDR3 DNA sequence: TGTGCCAGCTCCGGGTCCTACGAGCAGTACTTC.

The DNA for the CDR3 is TGTGCCAGCATCATACTAGCCTCCTACAATGAGCAGTTCTTC. It yields the protein CASIILASYNEQFF. This sequence joins TRBV6-5 and TRBJ2-1; TRBD2 might be the D (6 bases). The CDR3 extends over 14 amino acids. The germline V gene encodes CDR1 MNHEY and CDR2 SVGAGI. The germline V and J ends were trimmed by 7 bases and 0 bases, with 10 bases remaining between them.

The chain is built from TRBV6-5 and TRBJ1-1, with D possibly TRBD1 on 5 matching bases. The CDR3 is made up of 13 amino acids. Trimming shortened V by 8 bases and J by 1 base, and 11 bases separated the two germline ends. Germline values: CDR1 MNHEY, CDR2 SVGAGI. In nucleotides, the CDR3 is TGTGCCAGCGGCGCAGGGAGGAACACTGAAGCTTTCTTT. Translation gives CASGAGRNTEAFF.

This sequence joins TRBV10-3 and TRBJ2-7, with a tentative D call TRBD2 (6 bases). Trimming shortened V by 9 bases and J by 7 bases, and 19 bases separated the two germline ends. The length of the CDR3 is 13 residues. In germline, CDR1 is ENHRY, CDR2 SYGVKD. In DNA, the CDR3 is TGTGCCATAAGGAGGGAAGATCACTGGGAGCAGTACTTC. The encoded protein is CAIRREDHWEQYF.

This clone occurred a few times. The genes are TRBV15 and TRBJ2-7, with 8 bases that match TRBD1. The V segment lost 8 bases and the J segment 6 bases; nucleotides outside the gene matches: 12. The CDR3 loop spans 14 amino acids. Germline V gene sequence: CDR1 LNHNV, CDR2 YYDKDF (reference sequence). CDR3 sequence reads: CATRPTRGQGEQYF. In nucleotides, the CDR3 is TGTGCCACCCGACCTACTAGAGGACAGGGCGAGCAGTACTTC.

Written as DNA, the CDR3 is TGTGCCAGTAGTGCCCGACAGGGAGCTAACTATGGCTACACCTTC. Protein sequence: CASSARQGANYGYTF. The chain links TRBV19 to TRBJ1-2, with 7 positions matching TRBD1. V shed 5 bases and J 0 bases; nucleotides not matched to a gene: 6. Germline V gives CDR1 LNHDA, CDR2 SQIVND (reference sequence). The CDR3 has 15 residues.